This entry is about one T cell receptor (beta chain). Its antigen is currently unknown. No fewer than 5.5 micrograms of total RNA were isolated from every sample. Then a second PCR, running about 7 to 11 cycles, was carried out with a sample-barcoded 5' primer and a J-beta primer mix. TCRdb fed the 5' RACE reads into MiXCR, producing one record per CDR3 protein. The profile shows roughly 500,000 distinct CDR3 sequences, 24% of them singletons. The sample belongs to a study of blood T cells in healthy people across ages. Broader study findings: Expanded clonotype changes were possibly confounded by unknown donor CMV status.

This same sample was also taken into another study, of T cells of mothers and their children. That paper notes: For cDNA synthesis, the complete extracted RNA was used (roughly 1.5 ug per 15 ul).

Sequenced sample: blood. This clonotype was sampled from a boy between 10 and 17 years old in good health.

In nucleotides, the CDR3 is TGCGCCAGCAGCCATCAGCGGGAGCCGACAGATACGCAGTATTTT. Translated: CASSHQREPTDTQYF. The V and J genes are TRBV4-3 and TRBJ2-3; 8 bases are shared with TRBD2. V lost 3 bases to trimming and J lost 3 bases; unmatched junction nucleotides: 5. The CDR3 consists of 15 residues. Germline assignment: CDR1 LGHNA and CDR2 YSLEER.